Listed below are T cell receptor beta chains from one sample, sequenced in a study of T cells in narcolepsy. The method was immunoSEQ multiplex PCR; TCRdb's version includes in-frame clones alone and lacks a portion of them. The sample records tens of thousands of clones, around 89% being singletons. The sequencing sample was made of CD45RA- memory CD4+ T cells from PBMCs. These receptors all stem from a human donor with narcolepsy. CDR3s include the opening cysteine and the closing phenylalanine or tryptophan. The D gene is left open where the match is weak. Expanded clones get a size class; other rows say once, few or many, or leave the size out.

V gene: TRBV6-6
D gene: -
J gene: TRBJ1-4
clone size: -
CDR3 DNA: TGTACCAGCAGTCAGCGGGGGAATGAAAAACTGTTTTTT
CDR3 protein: CTSSQRGNEKLFF

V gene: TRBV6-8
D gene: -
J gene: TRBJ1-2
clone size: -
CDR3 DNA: TGTGCCACCGGGGTCTCCTATGGCTACACCTTC
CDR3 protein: CATGVSYGYTF

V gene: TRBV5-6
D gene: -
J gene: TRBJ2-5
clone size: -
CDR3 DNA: TGTGCCAGCAGCTTGTTCGAGGGGGTGATTCAAGAGACCCAGTACTTC
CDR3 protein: CASSLFEGVIQETQYF

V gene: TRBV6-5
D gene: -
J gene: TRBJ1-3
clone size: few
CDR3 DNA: TGTGCCAGCAGTTACACCGAGACCGGAAACACCATATATTTT
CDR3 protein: CASSYTETGNTIYF

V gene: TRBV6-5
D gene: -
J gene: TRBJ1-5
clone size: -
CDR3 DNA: TGTGCCAGCATTAGCGGGGGGCCCGGGGAGCCCCAGCATTTT
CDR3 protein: CASISGGPGEPQHF

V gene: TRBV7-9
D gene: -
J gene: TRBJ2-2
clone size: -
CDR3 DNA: TGTGCGCCACGGCCGCTACCGCCCGCCCGCGGGGAGCTGTTTTTT
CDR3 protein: CAPRPLPPARGELFF

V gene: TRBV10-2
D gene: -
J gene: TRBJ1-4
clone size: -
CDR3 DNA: TGCGCCAGCAGTGAGCCCGTGGATGAAAAACTGTTTTTT
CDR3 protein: CASSEPVDEKLFF

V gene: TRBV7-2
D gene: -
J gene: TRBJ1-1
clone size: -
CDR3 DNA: TGTGCCAGCAGCATACAGGGGAACACTGAAGCTTTCTTT
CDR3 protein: CASSIQGNTEAFF

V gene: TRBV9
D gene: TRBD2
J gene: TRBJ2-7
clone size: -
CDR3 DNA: TGTGCCAGCAGCCCCCGTGGTAGCGGGACCCCCTACGAGCAGTACTTC
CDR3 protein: CASSPRGSGTPYEQYF

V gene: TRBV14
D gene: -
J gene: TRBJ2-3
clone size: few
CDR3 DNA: TGTGCCAGCAGCCGATCATCAGGGGTAGATACGCAGTATTTT
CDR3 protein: CASSRSSGVDTQYF

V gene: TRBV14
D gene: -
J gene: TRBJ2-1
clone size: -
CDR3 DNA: TGTGCCAGCAGCCAAGATCACGGACCATTCAATGAGCAGTTCTTC
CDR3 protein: CASSQDHGPFNEQFF

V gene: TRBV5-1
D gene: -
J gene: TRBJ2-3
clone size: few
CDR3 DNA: TGCGCCAGCAGCTTGGCCCCGCGGGACAGTCAAAGCACAGATACGCAGTATTTT
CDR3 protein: CASSLAPRDSQSTDTQYF

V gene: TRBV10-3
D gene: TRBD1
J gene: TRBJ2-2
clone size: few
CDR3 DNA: TGTGCCATCAATCAGGGACAGGGTAACACCGGGGAGCTGTTTTTT
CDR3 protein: CAINQGQGNTGELFF

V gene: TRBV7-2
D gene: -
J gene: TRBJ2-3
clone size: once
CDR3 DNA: TGTGCCAGCAGCTTGACGAGGAGAGATACGCAGTATTTT
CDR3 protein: CASSLTRRDTQYF

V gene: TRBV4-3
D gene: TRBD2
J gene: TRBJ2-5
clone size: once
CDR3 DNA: TGCGCCAGCAGCCATGGGCTAGCGGGGGGTGAGACCCAGTACTTC
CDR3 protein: CASSHGLAGGETQYF

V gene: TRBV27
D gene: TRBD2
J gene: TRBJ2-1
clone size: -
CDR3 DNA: TGTGCCAGCGCGACAGGTAGCGGGAGGGTCACGTCGAATGAGCAGTTCTTC
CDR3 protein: CASATGSGRVTSNEQFF

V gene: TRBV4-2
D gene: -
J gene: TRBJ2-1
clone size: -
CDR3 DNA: TGTGCCAGCAGCCAAGGATCGACTGGCTCCAATGAGCAGTTCTTC
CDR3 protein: CASSQGSTGSNEQFF

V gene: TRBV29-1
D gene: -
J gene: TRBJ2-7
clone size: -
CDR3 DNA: TGCAGCGTTGAGTCCACACATCAGTACTTC
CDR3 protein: CSVESTHQYF

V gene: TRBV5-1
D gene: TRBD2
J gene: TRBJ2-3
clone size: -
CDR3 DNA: TGCGCCAGCAGTCTGACTAGCAGAACCACAGATACGCAGTATTTT
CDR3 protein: CASSLTSRTTDTQYF

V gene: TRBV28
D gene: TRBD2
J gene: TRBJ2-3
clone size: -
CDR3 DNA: TGTGCCAGCAGTTTTAGCGGGAGTTGGGGAAGAGGGCCAGATACGCAGTATTTT
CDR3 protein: CASSFSGSWGRGPDTQYF

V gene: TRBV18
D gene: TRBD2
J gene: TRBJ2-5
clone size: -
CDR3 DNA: TGTGCCAGCTCACCCGCTAGCGGGGGGCAAGAGACCCAGTACTTC
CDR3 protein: CASSPASGGQETQYF

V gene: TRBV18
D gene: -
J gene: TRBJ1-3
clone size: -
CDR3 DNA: TGTGCCAGCTCACCAGCAGTCTCCTCTGGAAACACCATATATTTT
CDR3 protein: CASSPAVSSGNTIYF

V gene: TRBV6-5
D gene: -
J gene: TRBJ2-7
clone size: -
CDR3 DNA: TGTGCCAGCAGTTACTCGATCTTTCAAAAAGAGCAGTACTTC
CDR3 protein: CASSYSIFQKEQYF

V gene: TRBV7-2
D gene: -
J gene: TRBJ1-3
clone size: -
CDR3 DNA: TGTGCCAGCACCCGCTTGGGGGGCTTTGGAAACACCATATATTTT
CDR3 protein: CASTRLGGFGNTIYF

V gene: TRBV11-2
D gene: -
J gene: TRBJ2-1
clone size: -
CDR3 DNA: TGTGCCAGCAGCTTAGAACCTCCTTATTATGAGCAGTTCTTC
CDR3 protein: CASSLEPPYYEQFF

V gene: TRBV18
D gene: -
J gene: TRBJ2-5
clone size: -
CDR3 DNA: TGTGCCAGCTCCCAGAAGAGCGGAGGAAATAAGGAGACCCAGTACTTC
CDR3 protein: CASSQKSGGNKETQYF